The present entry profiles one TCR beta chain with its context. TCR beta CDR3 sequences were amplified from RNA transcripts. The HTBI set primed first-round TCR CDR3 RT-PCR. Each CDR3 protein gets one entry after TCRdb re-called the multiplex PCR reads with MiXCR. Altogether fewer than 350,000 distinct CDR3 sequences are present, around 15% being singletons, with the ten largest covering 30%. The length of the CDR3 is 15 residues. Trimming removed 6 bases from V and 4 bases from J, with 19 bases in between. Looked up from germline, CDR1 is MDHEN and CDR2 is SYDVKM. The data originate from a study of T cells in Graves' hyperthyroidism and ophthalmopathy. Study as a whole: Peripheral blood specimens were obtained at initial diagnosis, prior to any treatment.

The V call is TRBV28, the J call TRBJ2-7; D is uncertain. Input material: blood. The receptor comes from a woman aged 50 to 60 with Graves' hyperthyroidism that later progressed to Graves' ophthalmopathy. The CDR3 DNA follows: TGTGCCAGCAGCTTGGACCCCCTACTGCGATACGAGCAGTACTTC. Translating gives CASSLDPLLRYEQYF.